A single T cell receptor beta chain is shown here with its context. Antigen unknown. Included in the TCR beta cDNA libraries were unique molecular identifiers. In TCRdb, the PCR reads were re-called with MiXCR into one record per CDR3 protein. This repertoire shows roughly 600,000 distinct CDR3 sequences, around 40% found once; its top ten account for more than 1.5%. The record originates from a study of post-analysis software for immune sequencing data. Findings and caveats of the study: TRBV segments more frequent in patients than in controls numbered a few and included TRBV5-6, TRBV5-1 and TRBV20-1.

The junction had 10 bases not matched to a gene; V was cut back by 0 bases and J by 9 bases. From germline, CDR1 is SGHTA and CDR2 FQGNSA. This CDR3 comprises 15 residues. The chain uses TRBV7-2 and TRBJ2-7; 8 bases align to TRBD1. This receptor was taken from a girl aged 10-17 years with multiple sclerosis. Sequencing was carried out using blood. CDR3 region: CASSLALDRASLQYF. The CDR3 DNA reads TGTGCCAGCAGCTTAGCGTTGGACAGGGCCTCGTTGCAGTACTTC.